A selection of T cell receptor beta chains follows, all from one sample in a study of cytomegalovirus exposure and HLA in healthy donors. The protocol was immunoSEQ multiplex PCR, while the TCRdb copy is restricted to in-frame clones and leaves out a portion. The table lists 120,000 or so clones, around 70% of them singletons. The sequenced sample consisted of PBMCs. These receptors were taken from a man aged 35-49 years in good health and CMV-seropositive. Each CDR3 is given with its conserved first and last residue. The D gene is left open where the match is weak. For some rows the clone size is stated as once, few or many, or as a class when expanded; others skip it.

NA	NA	TRBV30	TRBJ1-4	TGTGCCTGGAGTCGGACAGCAACTAATGAAAAACTGTTTTTT	CAWSRTATNEKLFF
TRBD2	NA	TRBV5-1	TRBJ2-5	TGCGCCAGCAGCCCCGGACTAGCGGGGAGAATCCAAGAGACCCAGTACTTC	CASSPGLAGRIQETQYF
NA	NA	TRBV15	TRBJ1-4	TGTGCCACCAGCAGAGGACAGGCGAATGAAAAACTGTTTTTT	CATSRGQANEKLFF
NA	NA	TRBV7-2	TRBJ2-2	TGTGCCAGCAGCTTAGCGGGAGGATACACCGGGGAGCTGTTTTTT	CASSLAGGYTGELFF
TRBD1	NA	TRBV11-3	TRBJ2-2	TGTGCCAGCAGAACAGGGGGCGGGGAGCTGTTTTTT	CASRTGGGELFF
TRBD1	few	TRBV6-4	TRBJ2-1	TGTGCCAGCAGTGACTCTTATCGGGACAGGGGGTTGAATGAGCAGTTCTTC	CASSDSYRDRGLNEQFF
TRBD1	few	TRBV6-1	TRBJ1-4	TGTGCCAGCAGTGGGGGACAGGGGTCTGAAAAACTGTTTTTT	CASSGGQGSEKLFF
NA	NA	TRBV5-1	TRBJ1-1	TGCGCCAGCAGCTTGGATGGGGGGGTTGTCACTGAAGCTTTCTTT	CASSLDGGVVTEAFF
NA	NA	TRBV29-1	TRBJ2-1	TGCAGCGCCCCGCGGGGCAGCCGGTATGAGCAGTTCTTC	CSAPRGSRYEQFF
NA	NA	TRBV13	TRBJ2-3	TGTGCCAGCAGCTCCCTCCAGGGAAGTTGGGCGGATACGCAGTATTTT	CASSSLQGSWADTQYF
TRBD1	NA	TRBV4-1	TRBJ1-5	TGCGCCAGCAGCCAAGATGTCACAGGGGCTAATCAGCCCCAGCATTTT	CASSQDVTGANQPQHF
TRBD1	NA	TRBV7-2	TRBJ1-2	TGTGCCAGCAGCTTAGGGGGACAGGGGAGGTATGGCTACACCTTC	CASSLGGQGRYGYTF
TRBD2	NA	TRBV19	TRBJ2-3	TGTGCCAGTAGTCCCGGGAGGGATACGCAGTATTTT	CASSPGRDTQYF
NA	NA	TRBV6-1	TRBJ2-5	TGTGCCACCAGCGCATCGGGGGTCTTCCAAGAGACCCAGTACTTC	CATSASGVFQETQYF
NA	NA	TRBV5-6	TRBJ1-3	TGTGCCAGCAGCTTCCGCGCCGGCTCTGGAAACACCATATATTTT	CASSFRAGSGNTIYF
TRBD2	once	TRBV28	TRBJ2-5	TGTGCCAGCAAGGTAGCGGGGGATGAGGAGACCCAGTACTTC	CASKVAGDEETQYF
TRBD1	NA	TRBV5-1	TRBJ2-7	TGCGCCAGCAGCGCAGGGGGCATGAGCTCCTACGAGCAGTACTTC	CASSAGGMSSYEQYF